This TCR beta chain is from a study of T cell responses to AZD1222 COVID-19 vaccine. TCRdb's table, derived via immunoSEQ multiplex PCR, lists solely in-frame clones and lacks some. The sample consists of some 150,000 clones, about 92% of them appearing once. With respect to this clone: Its cognate antigen is unknown.

Germline CDR1 reads MNHEY; CDR2 reads SVGAGI. CDR3 size: 13 residues. Trimming cost V 10 bases and J 2 bases, with 14 bases left between them. Findings of the study overall: Only a handful of AZD1222 recipients, six or seven in all, had baseline seropositivity.

This sequence was found in an adult in good health. This chain joins TRBV6-5 and TRBJ1-1; D unresolved. This sample comprised peripheral blood, obtained on day 0 of MenACWY control vaccination. The CDR3 DNA sequence: TGTGCCATCCACACTGTCTCAAACACTGAAGCTTTCTTT. Residues: CAIHTVSNTEAFF.